This T cell receptor beta chain was observed in a study of neurological immune-mediated disorders. Trimming shortened V by 5 bases and J by 4 bases, and 12 bases separated the two germline ends. There are 13 residues in the CDR3. Per the germline V gene, CDR1 is DFQATT and CDR2 is SNEGSKA (reference sequence). As for the cDNA, it was generated by 5'RACE with 10-nucleotide random UMIs. TCRdb itself ran the 5' RACE reads through MiXCR, one entry per CDR3 protein. The data show about 70,000 distinct CDR3 sequences, roughly 3.1% seen once. This clonotype appeared many times. The source of this sequence is a woman aged 45-59 years with multiple sclerosis. The rearrangement links TRBV20-1 to TRBJ1-5; possible D gene TRBD1, 6 bases. The sequenced material came from PBMCs. CDR3 residues: CSAGGRVNQPQHF. In DNA, the CDR3 is TGCAGTGCTGGGGGGCGCGTAAATCAGCCCCAGCATTTT.